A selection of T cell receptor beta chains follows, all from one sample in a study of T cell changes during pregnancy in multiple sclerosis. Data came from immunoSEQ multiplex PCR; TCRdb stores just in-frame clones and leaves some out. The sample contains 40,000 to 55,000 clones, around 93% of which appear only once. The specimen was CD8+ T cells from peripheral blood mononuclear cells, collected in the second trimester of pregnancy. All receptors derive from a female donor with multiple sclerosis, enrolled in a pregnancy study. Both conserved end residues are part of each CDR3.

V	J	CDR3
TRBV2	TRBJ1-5	CASSAEGAGNQPQHF
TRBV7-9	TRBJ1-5	CASSPPDRGDGPQHF
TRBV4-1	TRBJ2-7	CASSQGQGPWEQYF
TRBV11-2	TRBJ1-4	CASSLFPDREGEKLFF
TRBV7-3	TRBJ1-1	CASSRQGSEAFF
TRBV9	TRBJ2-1	CASSPTGIEQFF
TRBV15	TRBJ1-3	CATSPRTGLFGNTIYF
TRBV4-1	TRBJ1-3	CASSLSDSSGNTIYF
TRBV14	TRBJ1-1	CASSQEAGRTEAFF
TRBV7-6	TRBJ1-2	CASSQEGGNWYGYTF
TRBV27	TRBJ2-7	CASSPSGGYASYEQYF
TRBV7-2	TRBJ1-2	CASSSRWASHGYTF
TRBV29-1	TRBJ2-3	CSVEWGDREGTDTQYF
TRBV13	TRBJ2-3	CASSLGPGTSGTDTQYF
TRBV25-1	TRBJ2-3	CASRQADTQYF
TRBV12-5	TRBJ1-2	CASGFQGGPVTADGNYGYTF
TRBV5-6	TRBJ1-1	CASSPGGAMAFF
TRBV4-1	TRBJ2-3	CASSQDQSGGVADTQYF
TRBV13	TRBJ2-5	CASRGATPGETQYF
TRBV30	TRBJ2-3	CAWSVGGGATDTQYF
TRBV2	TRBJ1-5	CASRDGGPNQPQHF
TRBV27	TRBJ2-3	CASRRLGADTQYF